The 10 T cell receptor beta chains below come from one sample, sequenced in a study of cytomegalovirus exposure and HLA in healthy donors. The PCR was carried out with 60 Vbeta primers and 13 Jbeta primers. This table comes from immunoSEQ multiplex PCR, and its TCRdb copy is limited to in-frame clones, with some not included. The sample consists of hundreds of thousands of clones, 60% to 80% of them appearing once. Sequencing input: PBMCs. These receptor sequences come from a male donor in good health and CMV-seronegative.

This chain links TRBV18 with TRBJ1-4; D perhaps matches TRBD1 (5 bases). The CDR3 is 15 residues long. The germline V and J ends were trimmed by 0 bases and 7 bases, with 12 bases remaining between them. From germline, CDR1 is KGHSH and CDR2 LQKENI. CDR3 loop: CASSPPAGWGEKLFF. The DNA for the CDR3 is TGTGCCAGCTCACCACCGGCAGGGTGGGGTGAAAAACTGTTTTTT. The complete variable domain, with remaining parts taken from reference TRBV18 and TRBJ1-4, reads NAGVMQNPRHLVRRRGQEARLRCSPMKGHSHVYWYRQLPEEGLKFMVYLQKENIIDESGMPKERFSAEFPKEGPSILRIQQVVRGDSAAYFCASSPPAGWGEKLFFGSGTQLSVL.

This rearrangement joins TRBV28 to TRBJ2-7; perhaps TRBD1 as D (6 bases). The CDR3 is 16 residues long. Trimming cost V 3 bases and J 0 bases, with 15 bases left between them. Germline loops: CDR1 MDHEN, CDR2 SYDVKM. The CDR3 region has the DNA TGTGCCAGCAGTTTCCAACAGGGCCGGGGCTCCTACGAGCAGTACTTC. Its translation is CASSFQQGRGSYEQYF.

This chain connects TRBV11-2 to TRBJ2-7, with TRBD1 as a possible D gene (6 bases). Germline CDR1 SGHAT, CDR2 FQNNGV. CDR3 length equals 14 residues. The V and J ends lost 1 base and 5 bases respectively, with 12 bases between them. As DNA, the CDR3 is TGTGCCAGCAGCTTAGCTGGGGGCGTGAACGAGCAGTACTTC. It is translated as CASSLAGGVNEQYF.

This clone was detected only a few times. The CDR3 protein is CASTQGSQETQYF. CDR3 sequence (DNA): TGTGCCAGCACCCAGGGGAGCCAAGAGACCCAGTACTTC. This chain uses TRBV11-2 with TRBJ2-5; D possibly corresponds to TRBD1 (6 bases). Trimming took off 7 bases at V and 1 base at J, with 10 bases between the two ends. CDR3 length: 13 amino acids. From germline, CDR1 is SGHAT and CDR2 FQNNGV.

The chain links TRBV28 to TRBJ2-7, with TRBD1 matching 9 bases. The germline CDR1 and CDR2 sequences are MDHEN and SYDVKM. CDR3 length: 17 amino acids. The junction had 10 bases not matched to a gene; V was cut back by 3 bases and J by 1 base. The CDR3 sequence: CASSFQSGQGHSYEQYF. Here the CDR3 DNA reads TGTGCCAGCAGTTTCCAATCGGGACAGGGCCATTCCTACGAGCAGTACTTC.

The chain recombines TRBV5-6 with TRBJ1-5, with D possibly matching TRBD1 (5 bases). Germline loops: CDR1 SGHDT, CDR2 YYEEEE. V was shortened by 6 bases and J by 7 bases, with 14 bases between the two germline ends. The CDR3 runs 13 residues. The CDR3 nucleotides read TGTGCCAGCACCCTGGGGGGGGTCCAGCCCCAGCATTTT. It encodes CASTLGGVQPQHF.

The CDR3 region has the DNA TGTGCCAGCAGCTTAGGAATCCAGCGAAGCACAGATACGCAGTATTTT. It encodes CASSLGIQRSTDTQYF. This rearrangement joins TRBV7-2 to TRBJ2-3; no clear D gene. Trimming stripped 1 base from V and 0 bases from J, with 11 bases between. This CDR3 spans 16 amino acids. Germline V gene lookup returns CDR1 SGHTA and CDR2 FQGNSA.

V is TRBV7-9 and J is TRBJ2-4; 11 positions match TRBD1. V lost 6 bases and J lost 8; bases outside the gene matches: 12. The V gene's germline CDR1 is SEHNR and CDR2 FQNEAQ (reference sequence). This CDR3 is built from 16 residues. DNA of the CDR3: TGTGCCAGCAGTTTTGCCGCCGGGACAGGGGGTGACATTCAGTACTTC. This sequence encodes CASSFAAGTGGDIQYF.

This sequence joins TRBV7-3 and TRBJ1-3, with 8 bases aligning to TRBD1. The CDR3 has 18 amino acids. CDR1 is SGHTA and CDR2 is FQGTGA in the germline V gene. V trimming: 5 bases; J trimming: 2 bases; junction bases outside the gene matches: 14. The CDR3 loop reads CASSPVGTGRQTGNTIYF. The CDR3 bases are TGTGCCAGCAGCCCCGTCGGGACAGGCCGCCAGACTGGAAACACCATATATTTT.

This rearrangement joins TRBV6-5 to TRBJ2-7; TRBD1 agrees at 9 bases. After removal of 6 bases from V and 4 bases from J, the junction contained 10 bases not matched to a gene. Germline V lookup: CDR1 MNHEY, CDR2 SVGAGI. This CDR3 has 15 amino acids. CDR3 residues: CASRLKQGAGYEQYF. CDR3 DNA: TGTGCCAGCAGACTAAAACAGGGGGCAGGATACGAGCAGTACTTC.